The 28 T cell receptor beta chains below were found in one sample sequenced in a study of OX40 agonist ivuxolimab in advanced cancers. Profiled with immunoSEQ multiplex PCR; TCRdb holds only in-frame clones, not every one. The repertoire holds about 50,000 clones, with more than 75% as singletons. The sequencing used CD4+ or CD8+ T cells sorted from blood, collected in a trial of the OX40 agonist ivuxolimab. The receptors derive from an adult with an advanced solid tumor such as melanoma, head and neck, liver or kidney cancer.

V gene TRBV7-6 combines with J gene TRBJ2-1, with 8 positions matching TRBD1. Per germline, CDR1 SGHVS and CDR2 FNYEAQ. V lost 0 bases and J lost 3; bases outside the gene matches: 1. The CDR3 is 15 residues long. In DNA form, the CDR3 reads TGTGCCAGCAGCTTAGCGACAGGGGTCTACAATGAGCAGTTCTTC. Its translation: CASSLATGVYNEQFF.

The chain has TRBV11-2 and TRBJ2-5, with 13 bases lining up with TRBD2. With V trimmed by 2 bases and J by 6 bases, 6 bases remained unmatched. The CDR3 runs 16 residues. Germline V gene data show CDR1 as SGHAT and CDR2 as FQNNGV. This chain's CDR3 is CASSLTLGTSGKTQYF. The DNA of the CDR3 is TGTGCCAGCAGCTTAACCCTTGGGACTAGCGGGAAGACCCAGTACTTC.

The rearrangement joins TRBV4-3 to TRBJ2-6; no clear D gene. CDR3 length: 15 residues. Trimming took off 3 bases at V and 0 bases at J, with 6 bases between the two ends. Germline V gives CDR1 LGHNA, CDR2 YSLEER. CDR3 residues: CASSQVSSGANVLTF. In nucleotides, the CDR3 is TGCGCCAGCAGCCAGGTTAGCTCTGGGGCCAACGTCCTGACTTTC.

The genes are TRBV18 and TRBJ2-3; a possible D gene is TRBD2 (5 bases). Germline assignment: CDR1 KGHSH and CDR2 LQKENI. The CDR3 has 15 amino acids. V was shortened by 3 bases and J by 4 bases, with 14 bases between the two germline ends. The CDR3 here is CASSPRAPPADTQYF. For the CDR3, the DNA is TGTGCCAGCTCACCGCGGGCCCCCCCAGCAGATACGCAGTATTTT.

The chain joins TRBV7-7 to TRBJ2-1, with 12 bases matching TRBD2. The CDR3 is made up of 13 amino acids. V lost 4 bases, J lost 10 bases, and 2 bases stayed unmatched. In germline, CDR1 is SSHAT, CDR2 FNYEAQ (reference sequence). CDR3 amino acids: CASSYLAGGEQFF. The DNA of the CDR3 is TGTGCCAGCAGCTACCTAGCGGGAGGGGAGCAGTTCTTC.

The genes are TRBV15 and TRBJ2-1; D possibly corresponds to TRBD2 (6 bases). CDR1 and CDR2 (germline): LNHNV, YYDKDF (reference sequence). The CDR3 has 16 residues. Between the trimmed V and J ends, which lost 3 bases and 7 bases, there was a span of 19 bases. CDR3 region: CATSRAQGNRGNEQFF. The CDR3 DNA sequence: TGTGCCACCAGCAGGGCGCAGGGTAACCGGGGGAATGAGCAGTTCTTC.

The chain has TRBV2 and TRBJ2-5; the D is unclear. Trimming took 0 bases from V and 1 from J, leaving 9 bases between them. Germline V lookup: CDR1 SNHLY, CDR2 FYNNEI. The CDR3 consists of 15 residues. DNA of the CDR3: TGTGCCAGCAGTGAAGCAAACTTCCCCCAAGAGACCCAGTACTTC. As protein: CASSEANFPQETQYF.

This sequence joins TRBV7-2 and TRBJ2-4; D remains ambiguous. Germline V gives CDR1 SGHTA, CDR2 FQGNSA. There are 14 residues in the CDR3. The V gene lost 1 base and the J gene lost 4 bases, with 8 bases spanning the gap. CDR3 sequence: CASSLGVAKNIQYF. The CDR3 nucleotides are TGTGCCAGCAGCTTAGGTGTCGCGAAAAACATTCAGTACTTC.

This clone was recorded once. The chain links TRBV2 to TRBJ1-2, with a tentative D call TRBD1 (6 bases). The CDR3 has 13 amino acids. Trimming pared 4 bases from V and 5 bases from J, leaving 11 bases between. Per germline, CDR1 SNHLY and CDR2 FYNNEI. This chain's CDR3 is CASSVGGLYGYTF. The CDR3, as DNA: TGTGCCAGCAGTGTCGGGGGGCTTTATGGCTACACCTTC.

The chain uses TRBV6-5 and TRBJ2-7; D is unresolved. The germline V gene has CDR1 MNHEY and CDR2 SVGAGI. CDR3 size: 13 residues. V lost 6 bases and J lost 3, with 12 bases in between. CDR3 in DNA: TGTGCCAGCAGGCTCCCGGGTGGCTACGAGCAGTACTTC. It encodes CASRLPGGYEQYF.

The chain combines TRBV27 with TRBJ1-2; a weak D match, TRBD1 (5 bases). V dropped 2 bases and J dropped 8 bases, with 18 bases sitting between them. The CDR3 has 15 residues. The V gene's germline CDR1 is MNHEY and CDR2 SMNVEV (reference sequence). In DNA form, the CDR3 reads TGTGCCAGCAGTTTAAGGGGTAACAGAAAACACGGCTACACCTTC. Protein sequence: CASSLRGNRKHGYTF.

Here the CDR3 DNA reads TGTGCCAGCTCCCTGGGAAACAGGGACGAGCAGTACTTC. Protein product: CASSLGNRDEQYF. The gene calls are TRBV18 and TRBJ2-7, with a tentative D call TRBD1 (6 bases). The CDR3 has 13 residues. Germline CDR1 is KGHSH and CDR2 is LQKENI. Trimming removed 6 bases at V and 5 bases at J, with 14 bases between.

The CDR3 loop reads CASVRGGNTEAFF. Here the CDR3 DNA reads TGCGCCAGCGTCCGGGGGGGGAACACTGAAGCTTTCTTT. This sequence joins TRBV10-2 and TRBJ1-1, with D possibly matching TRBD1 (5 bases). Trimming took 8 bases from V and 1 from J, leaving 11 bases between them. Germline V CDR1 and CDR2: WSHSY, SAAADI. This CDR3 has 13 amino acids.

The chain carries TRBV30 and TRBJ1-5; no definite D call. CDR1 is GTSNPN and CDR2 is SVGIG in the germline V gene (reference sequence). V dropped 3 bases and J dropped 1 base, with 7 bases sitting between them. CDR3 length: 13 amino acids. Here the CDR3 reads CAWSSSSNQPQHF. CDR3 DNA sequence: TGTGCCTGGAGCAGTTCCAGCAATCAGCCCCAGCATTTT.

The chain combines TRBV7-2 with TRBJ2-7, with D unresolved. Germline V gene sequence: CDR1 SGHTA, CDR2 FQGNSA. Trimming stripped 1 base from V and 7 bases from J, with 11 bases between. The CDR3 totals 13 residues. CDR3 bases: TGTGCCAGCAGCTTAGGCGGTGCCGGGGAGCAGTACTTC. Protein sequence: CASSLGGAGEQYF.

V usage is TRBV7-9 and J usage is TRBJ1-5; the match to TRBD1 covers 7 bases. Germline V gives CDR1 SEHNR, CDR2 FQNEAQ (reference sequence). CDR3 size: 16 residues. The J segment lost 0 bases and the V segment lost 5 bases, leaving 7 bases of the junction unmatched. The CDR3 region is CASSRTGTDSNQPQHF. CDR3 DNA: TGTGCCAGCAGCCGGACCGGGACAGATAGCAATCAGCCCCAGCATTTT.

V is TRBV19 and J is TRBJ2-7, with 7 bases that match TRBD1. CDR3 length: 15 residues. Looked up from germline, CDR1 is LNHDA and CDR2 is SQIVND (reference sequence). Trimming removed 4 bases from V and 3 bases from J; junction bases left unmatched: 9. CDR3 sequence reads: CASSTAGGTYYEQYF. DNA for the CDR3: TGTGCCAGTAGTACCGCAGGGGGTACTTACTACGAGCAGTACTTC.

In this sample, this clone turned up once. The CDR3: CASSFDTDTQYF. In DNA, the CDR3 is TGCGCCAGCAGCTTCGACACAGATACGCAGTATTTT. The genes are TRBV5-1 and TRBJ2-3, with D uncertain. Germline V gene sequence: CDR1 SGHRS, CDR2 YFSETQ. This CDR3 contains 12 residues. Trimming cost V 2 bases and J 2 bases, with 3 bases left between them.

The chain is built from TRBV5-6 and TRBJ2-5, with 9 bases identical to TRBD1. In germline, CDR1 is SGHDT, CDR2 YYEEEE. This CDR3 has 14 amino acids. J lost 4 bases, V lost 4 bases, and 5 bases had no gene match. Here the CDR3 reads CASSVRTGAETQYF. DNA for the CDR3: TGTGCCAGCAGCGTGCGGACAGGGGCAGAGACCCAGTACTTC. The full variable domain, its missing parts supplied by reference TRBV5-6 and TRBJ2-5, is DAGVTQSPTHLIKTRGQQVTLRCSPKSGHDTVSWYQQALGQGPQFIFQYYEEEERQRGNFPDRFSGHQFPNYSSELNVNALLLGDSALYLCASSVRTGAETQYFGPGTRLLVL.

This chain links TRBV6-5 with TRBJ1-6; 9 bases match TRBD1. CDR3 length: 16 amino acids. Losses at the gene ends were 1 base for V and 9 bases for J; bases not matched to a gene: 7. Per the germline V gene, CDR1 is MNHEY and CDR2 is SVGAGI. Written as DNA, the CDR3 is TGTGCCAGCAGTTACTGGGGACAGGGACACGGTTCACCCCTCCACTTT. Its protein product is CASSYWGQGHGSPLHF.

V gene TRBV7-2 combines with J gene TRBJ1-1; D not resolved. The CDR3 runs 15 residues. Per germline, CDR1 SGHTA and CDR2 FQGNSA. The V end lost 1 base, the J end lost 0 bases, and 9 bases lay between the germline ends. The CDR3 region has the DNA TGTGCCAGCAGCTTAGATGCAGATGTGAACACTGAAGCTTTCTTT. It specifies CASSLDADVNTEAFF.

The CDR3 bases are TGCGCCAGCCCCGGGACAGGCCAGACCTACGAGCAGTACTTC. The encoded protein is CASPGTGQTYEQYF. The chain combines TRBV23-1 with TRBJ2-5; the match to TRBD1 covers 8 bases. The J call is uncertain, as TRBJ2-7 better fits the DNA end. TRBV23-1 is labeled an ORF, and its function is uncertain. The CDR3 is 14 residues long.

Details on this clone: Other DNA sequences within the sample encode an identical CDR3. This rearrangement joins TRBV5-1 to TRBJ2-1, with 7 bases that match TRBD2. The CDR3 is 14 amino acids. V dropped 2 bases and J dropped 6; count of bases not matched to a gene: 5. Germline-derived CDR1 and CDR2 are SGHRS and YFSETQ. CDR3 coding DNA: TGCGCCAGCAGCTTAGGGACTATCCTCAATGAGCAGTTCTTC. This gives the protein CASSLGTILNEQFF.

In its sample, this clone was seen once. This chain connects TRBV12-5 to TRBJ1-2; 8 positions agree with TRBD1. Germline-derived CDR1 and CDR2 are LGHNT and FRNRAP. Trimming at V came to 1 base and at J to 8 bases, leaving 6 bases not matched to a gene. The CDR3 has 14 residues. CDR3 sequence reads: CASGLGPTGGGYTF. The CDR3 coding sequence is TGTGCTAGTGGTTTGGGGCCCACAGGGGGGGGCTACACCTTC.

The rearrangement links TRBV6-5 to TRBJ2-7, with D perhaps TRBD1 (6 bases). Trimming stripped 6 bases from V and 4 bases from J, with 19 bases between. CDR3 length equals 15 residues. Germline assignment: CDR1 MNHEY and CDR2 SVGAGI. The CDR3 reads CASSPLVGAKYEQYF. DNA for the CDR3: TGTGCCAGCAGCCCCTTAGTGGGGGCGAAATACGAGCAGTACTTC.

This rearrangement joins TRBV7-2 to TRBJ2-3; no firm D call. Germline assignment: CDR1 SGHTA and CDR2 FQGNSA. The CDR3 covers 17 residues. The ends were cut back, 5 bases at V and 3 bases at J, with 21 bases in the middle. As DNA, the CDR3 is TGTGCCAGCAGCCCATACCCTGGGCAAATGGCGACAGATACGCAGTATTTT. The encoded protein is CASSPYPGQMATDTQYF.

The chain has TRBV10-3 and TRBJ1-3, with 7 bases fitting TRBD1. Germline lookup yields CDR1 ENHRY and CDR2 SYGVKD. Trimming removed 3 bases from V and 7 bases from J; junction bases left unmatched: 9. There are 15 residues in the CDR3. The CDR3 nucleotides read TGTGCCATCAGTGAATTAGGGGGCGGAGGGAACACCATATATTTT. Protein: CAISELGGGGNTIYF.

The chain employs TRBV15 and TRBJ2-1, with D unresolved. V lost 0 bases, J lost 5 bases, and 8 bases lay in between. Germline CDR1 is LNHNV and CDR2 is YYDKDF (reference sequence). This CDR3 comprises 14 residues. The CDR3 coding sequence is TGTGCCACCAGCAGAGATCGACTGGACAATGAGCAGTTCTTC. This encodes CATSRDRLDNEQFF.